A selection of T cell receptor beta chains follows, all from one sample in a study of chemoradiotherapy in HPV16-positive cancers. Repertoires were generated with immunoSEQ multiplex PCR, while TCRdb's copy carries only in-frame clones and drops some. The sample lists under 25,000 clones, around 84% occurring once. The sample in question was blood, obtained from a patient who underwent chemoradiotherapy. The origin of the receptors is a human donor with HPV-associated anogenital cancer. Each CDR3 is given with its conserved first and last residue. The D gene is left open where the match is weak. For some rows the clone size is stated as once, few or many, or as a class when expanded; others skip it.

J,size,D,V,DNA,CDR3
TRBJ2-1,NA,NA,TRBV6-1,TGTGCCAGCAGTGAAAGGGGTGGGGCGGGGAGTACCTACAATGAGCAGTTCTTC,CASSERGGAGSTYNEQFF
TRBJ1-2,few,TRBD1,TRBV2,TGTGCCAGCAGTCCCAGGGACAGGGGAACCTATGGCTACACCTTC,CASSPRDRGTYGYTF
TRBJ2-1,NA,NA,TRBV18,TGTGCCAGCAGAGACGGGAGCTCCTACAATGAGCAGTTCTTC,CASRDGSSYNEQFF
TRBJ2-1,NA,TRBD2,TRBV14,TGTGCCAGCAGCCAACCTGGACTAGCGGGGACTGAGCAGTTCTTC,CASSQPGLAGTEQFF
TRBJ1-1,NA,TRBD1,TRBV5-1,TGCGCCAGCAGCGTTGGGACAGGGGACACTGAAGCTTTCTTT,CASSVGTGDTEAFF
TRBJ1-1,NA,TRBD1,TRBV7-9,TGTGCCAGCAGCATTGGACAGGGTGGTGAAGCTTTCTTT,CASSIGQGGEAFF
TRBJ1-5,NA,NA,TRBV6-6,TGTGCCAGCCAACTCGCACAGTTTAGCAATCAGCCCCAGCATTTT,CASQLAQFSNQPQHF
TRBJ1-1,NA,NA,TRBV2,TGTGCCAGCAGTGAAGGTGGTGAAGCTTTCTTT,CASSEGGEAFF
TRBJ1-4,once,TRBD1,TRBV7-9,TGTGCCAGCAGCTTAGTCGGACAGGACGCAACTAATGAAAAACTGTTTTTT,CASSLVGQDATNEKLFF
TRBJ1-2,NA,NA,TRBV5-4,TGTGCCAGCAGCAGGGACTTCCCTAACTATGGCTACACCTTC,CASSRDFPNYGYTF
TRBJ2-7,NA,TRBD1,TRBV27,TGTGCCAGCAGTTCTACAGGGGTTGGAAGTTACGAGCAGTACTTC,CASSSTGVGSYEQYF
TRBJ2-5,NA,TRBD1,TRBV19,TGTGCCAGTAGTCCACGGACAGGGGTAGAGACCCAGTACTTC,CASSPRTGVETQYF
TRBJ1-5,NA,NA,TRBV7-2,TGTGCCAGCAGCACCGCCCGGAATCAGCCCCAGCATTTT,CASSTARNQPQHF
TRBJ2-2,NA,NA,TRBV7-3,TGTGCCAGCAGAGTGGGGCCCGGGGAGCTGTTTTTT,CASRVGPGELFF
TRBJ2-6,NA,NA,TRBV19,TGTGCCAGTAGTATTACAGGCTCTGGGGCCAACGTCCTGACTTTC,CASSITGSGANVLTF
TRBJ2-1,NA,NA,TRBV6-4,TGTGCCAGCAGTGACTCTGGATATGAGCAGTTCTTC,CASSDSGYEQFF
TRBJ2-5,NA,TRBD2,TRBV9,TGTGCCAGCAGCGGACTAGCGGGGGGACCCCAAGAGACCCAGTACTTC,CASSGLAGGPQETQYF
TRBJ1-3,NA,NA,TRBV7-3,TGTGCCAGCAGCATGCAAGCTGGAAACACCATATATTTT,CASSMQAGNTIYF
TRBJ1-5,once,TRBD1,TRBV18,TGTGCCAGCTCACCAAACCCGGGACAGAACAATCAGCCCCAGCATTTT,CASSPNPGQNNQPQHF
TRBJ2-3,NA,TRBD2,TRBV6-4,TGTGCCAGCAGTGACGGAGTAGCGGGGGGTTTTGATACGCAGTATTTT,CASSDGVAGGFDTQYF
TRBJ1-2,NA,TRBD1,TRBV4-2,TGTGCCAGCAGCCAAGAGTGGAGACAGGGGGCGCGGGGCTACACCTTC,CASSQEWRQGARGYTF
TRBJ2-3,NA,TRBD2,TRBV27,TGTGCCAGCAGTTCGGGGTCTAGCGGGGGGGGCTTTAGCACAGATACGCAGTATTTT,CASSSGSSGGGFSTDTQYF
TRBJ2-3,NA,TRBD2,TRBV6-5,TGTGCCAGCAGAGTAGCGGGGGGCACAGATACGCAGTATTTT,CASRVAGGTDTQYF
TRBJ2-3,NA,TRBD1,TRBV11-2,TGTGCCAGCAGCCTCGGCGGGACAGGGAGGGATACGCAGTATTTT,CASSLGGTGRDTQYF
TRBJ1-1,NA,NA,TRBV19,TGTGCCAGTACTATGAGGGGGGACATGAACACTGAAGCTTTCTTT,CASTMRGDMNTEAFF
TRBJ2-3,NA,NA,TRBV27,TGTGCCAGCAGTCGACAGACTAGCACAGATACGCAGTATTTT,CASSRQTSTDTQYF
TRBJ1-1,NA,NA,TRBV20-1,TGCAGTGCTAGAGTAAGGGCTGAAGCTTTCTTT,CSARVRAEAFF
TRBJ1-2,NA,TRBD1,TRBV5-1,TGCGCCAGCAGCCCCGGGACAGGGGGTGGCTACACCTTC,CASSPGTGGGYTF
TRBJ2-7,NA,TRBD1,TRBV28,TGTGCCAGCTTGGGTACAGGGGACACCTACGAGCAGTACTTC,CASLGTGDTYEQYF
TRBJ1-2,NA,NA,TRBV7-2,TGTGCCAGCTCGCAGGGGCCGTATGGCTACACCTTC,CASSQGPYGYTF
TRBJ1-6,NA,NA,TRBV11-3,TGTGCCAGCAGCTTCACCCTCAATTACGACTATAATTCACCCCTCCACTTT,CASSFTLNYDYNSPLHF